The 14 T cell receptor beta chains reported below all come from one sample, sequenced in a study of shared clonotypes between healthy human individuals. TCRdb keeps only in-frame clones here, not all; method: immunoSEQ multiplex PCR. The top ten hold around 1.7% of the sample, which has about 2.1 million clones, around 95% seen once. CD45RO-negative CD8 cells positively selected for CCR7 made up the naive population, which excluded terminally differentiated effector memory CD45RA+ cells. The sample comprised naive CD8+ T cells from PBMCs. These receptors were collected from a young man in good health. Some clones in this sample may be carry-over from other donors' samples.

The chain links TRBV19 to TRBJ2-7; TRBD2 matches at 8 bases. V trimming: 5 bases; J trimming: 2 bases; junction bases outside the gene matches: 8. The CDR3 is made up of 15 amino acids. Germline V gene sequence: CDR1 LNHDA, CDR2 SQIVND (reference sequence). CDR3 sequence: CASSVQRESPYEQYF. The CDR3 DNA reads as TGTGCCAGTAGTGTCCAGCGGGAGTCCCCCTACGAGCAGTACTTC.

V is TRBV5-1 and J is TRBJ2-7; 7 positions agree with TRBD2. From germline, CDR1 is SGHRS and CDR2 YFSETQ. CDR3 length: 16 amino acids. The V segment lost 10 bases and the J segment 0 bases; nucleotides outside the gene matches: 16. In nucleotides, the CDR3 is TGCGCCTCCAACCCTGGGGACTACCAAAGCTCCTACGAGCAGTACTTC. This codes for CASNPGDYQSSYEQYF.

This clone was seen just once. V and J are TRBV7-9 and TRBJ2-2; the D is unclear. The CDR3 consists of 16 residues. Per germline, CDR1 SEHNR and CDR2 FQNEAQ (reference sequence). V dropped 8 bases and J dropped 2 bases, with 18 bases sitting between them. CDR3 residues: CASGYFERLNTGELFF. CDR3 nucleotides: TGTGCCAGCGGGTATTTTGAGAGGCTTAACACCGGGGAGCTGTTTTTT. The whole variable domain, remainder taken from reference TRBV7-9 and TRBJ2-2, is DTGVSQNPRHKITKRGQNVTFRCDPISEHNRLYWYRQTLGQGPEFLTYFQNEAQLEKSRLLSDRFSAERPKGSFSTLEIQRTEQGDSAMYLCASGYFERLNTGELFFGEGSRLTVL.

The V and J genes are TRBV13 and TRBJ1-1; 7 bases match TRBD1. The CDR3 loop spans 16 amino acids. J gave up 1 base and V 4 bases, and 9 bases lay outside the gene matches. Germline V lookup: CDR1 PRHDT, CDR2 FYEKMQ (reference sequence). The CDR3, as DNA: TGTGCCAGCAGCTCCAGGGCAGGGGGTCCGAACACTGAAGCTTTCTTT. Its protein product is CASSSRAGGPNTEAFF.

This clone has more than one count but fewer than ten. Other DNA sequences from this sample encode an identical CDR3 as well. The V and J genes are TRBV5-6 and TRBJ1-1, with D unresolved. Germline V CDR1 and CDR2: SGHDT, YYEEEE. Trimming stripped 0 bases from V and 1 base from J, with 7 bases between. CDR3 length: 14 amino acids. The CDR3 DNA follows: TGTGCCAGCAGCTTGGGACGGGGGAACACTGAAGCTTTCTTT. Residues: CASSLGRGNTEAFF.

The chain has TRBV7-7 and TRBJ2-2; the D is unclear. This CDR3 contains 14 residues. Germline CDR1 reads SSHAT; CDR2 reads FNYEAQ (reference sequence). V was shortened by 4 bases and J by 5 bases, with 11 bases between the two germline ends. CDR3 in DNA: TGTGCCAGCAGCTCAGCCTATAGGACCGGGGAGCTGTTTTTT. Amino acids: CASSSAYRTGELFF.

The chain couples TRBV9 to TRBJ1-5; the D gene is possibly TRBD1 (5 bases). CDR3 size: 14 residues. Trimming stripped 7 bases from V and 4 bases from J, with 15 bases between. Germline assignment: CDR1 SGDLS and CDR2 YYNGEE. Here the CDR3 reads CASGSGTVNQPQHF. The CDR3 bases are TGTGCCAGCGGCAGCGGGACGGTGAATCAGCCCCAGCATTTT. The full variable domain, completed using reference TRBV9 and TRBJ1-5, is DSGVTQTPKHLITATGQRVTLRCSPRSGDLSVYWYQQSLDQGLQFLIQYYNGEERAKGNILERFSAQQFPDLHSELNLSSLELGDSALYFCASGSGTVNQPQHFGDGTRLSIL.

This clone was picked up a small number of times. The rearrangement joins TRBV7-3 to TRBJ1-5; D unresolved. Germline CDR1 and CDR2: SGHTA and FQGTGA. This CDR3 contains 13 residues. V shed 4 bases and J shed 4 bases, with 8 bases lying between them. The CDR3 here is CASSSWANQPQHF. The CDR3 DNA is TGTGCCAGCAGCTCCTGGGCTAATCAGCCCCAGCATTTT.

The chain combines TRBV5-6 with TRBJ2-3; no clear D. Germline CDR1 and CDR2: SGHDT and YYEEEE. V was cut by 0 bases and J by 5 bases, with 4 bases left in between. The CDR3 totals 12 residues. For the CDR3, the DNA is TGTGCCAGCAGCTTGGGGAAAGATACGCAGTATTTT. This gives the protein CASSLGKDTQYF.

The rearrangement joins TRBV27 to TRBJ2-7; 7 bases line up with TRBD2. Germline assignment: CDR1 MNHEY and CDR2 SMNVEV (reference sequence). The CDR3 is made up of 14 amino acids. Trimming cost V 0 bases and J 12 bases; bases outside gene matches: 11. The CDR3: CASSLSARLAGAYF. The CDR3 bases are TGTGCCAGCAGTTTATCGGCCAGACTAGCTGGAGCGTACTTC.

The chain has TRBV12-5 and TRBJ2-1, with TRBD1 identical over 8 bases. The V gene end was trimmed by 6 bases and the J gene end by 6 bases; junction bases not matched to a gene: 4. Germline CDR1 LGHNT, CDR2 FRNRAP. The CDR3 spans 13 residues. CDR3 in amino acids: CASGLGTGNEQFF. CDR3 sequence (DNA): TGTGCTAGTGGCCTAGGGACAGGCAATGAGCAGTTCTTC.

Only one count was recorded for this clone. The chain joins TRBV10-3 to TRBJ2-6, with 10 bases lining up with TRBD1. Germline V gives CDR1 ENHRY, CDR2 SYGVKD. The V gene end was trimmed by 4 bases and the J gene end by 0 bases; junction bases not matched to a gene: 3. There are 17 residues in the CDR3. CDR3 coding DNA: TGTGCCATCAGTGTAGGGACAGGGGCCTCTGGGGCCAACGTCCTGACTTTC. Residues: CAISVGTGASGANVLTF.

The CDR3 is CASSVDWTITDTQYF. CDR3 DNA: TGTGCCAGCAGCGTAGATTGGACTATCACAGATACGCAGTATTTT. This chain connects TRBV9 to TRBJ2-3; tentatively, D is TRBD2 (6 bases). Germline loops: CDR1 SGDLS, CDR2 YYNGEE. Trimming cost V 0 bases and J 2 bases, with 10 bases left between them. This CDR3 region has 15 residues.

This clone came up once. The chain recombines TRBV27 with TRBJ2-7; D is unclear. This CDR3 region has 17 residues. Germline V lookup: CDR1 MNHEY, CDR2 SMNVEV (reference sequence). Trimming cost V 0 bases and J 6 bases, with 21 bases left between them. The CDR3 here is CASSLSFSGGVFFEQYF. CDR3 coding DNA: TGTGCCAGCAGTTTATCCTTTTCAGGCGGAGTCTTTTTCGAGCAGTACTTC.